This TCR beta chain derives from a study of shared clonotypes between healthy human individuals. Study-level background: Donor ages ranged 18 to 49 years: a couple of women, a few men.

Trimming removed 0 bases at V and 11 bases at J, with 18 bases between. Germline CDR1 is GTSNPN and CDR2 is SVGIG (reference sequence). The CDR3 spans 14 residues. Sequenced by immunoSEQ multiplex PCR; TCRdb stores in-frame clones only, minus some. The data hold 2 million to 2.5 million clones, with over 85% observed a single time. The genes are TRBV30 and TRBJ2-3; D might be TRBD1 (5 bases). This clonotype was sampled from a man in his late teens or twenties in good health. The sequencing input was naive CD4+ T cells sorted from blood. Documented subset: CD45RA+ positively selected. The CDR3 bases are TGTGCCTGGAGTGTAGGCAGGGAAACATTTGGGCAGTATTTT. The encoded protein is CAWSVGRETFGQYF.